This entry concerns a single T cell receptor (beta chain). The repertoire was sequenced with immunoSEQ multiplex PCR; TCRdb's copy has only in-frame clones and lacks some. The table records approximately 74,000 clones, approximately 85% of them present only once. The record originates from a study of blood T cell repertoires in COVID-19. The CDR3 runs 17 residues. Germline loops: CDR1 SGHTA, CDR2 FQGTGA. With V trimmed by 5 bases and J by 4 bases, 11 bases remained unmatched. The J gene is TRBJ2-3, the V gene TRBV7-3, with 11 bases that match TRBD1. The sequence came from a man in his 70s with acute or convalescent COVID-19. Sequencing used peripheral blood. In DNA, the CDR3 is TGTGCCAGCAGCGCTATCGGGACAGGGGGTCCGGCAGATACGCAGTATTTT. Protein sequence: CASSAIGTGGPADTQYF. Full variable domain (outside the CDR3, taken from reference TRBV7-3 and TRBJ2-3): GAGVSQTPSNKVTEKGKYVELRCDPISGHTALYWYRQSLGQGPEFLIYFQGTGAADDSGLPNDRFFAVRPEGSVSTLKIQRTERGDSAVYLCASSAIGTGGPADTQYFGPGTRLTVL.